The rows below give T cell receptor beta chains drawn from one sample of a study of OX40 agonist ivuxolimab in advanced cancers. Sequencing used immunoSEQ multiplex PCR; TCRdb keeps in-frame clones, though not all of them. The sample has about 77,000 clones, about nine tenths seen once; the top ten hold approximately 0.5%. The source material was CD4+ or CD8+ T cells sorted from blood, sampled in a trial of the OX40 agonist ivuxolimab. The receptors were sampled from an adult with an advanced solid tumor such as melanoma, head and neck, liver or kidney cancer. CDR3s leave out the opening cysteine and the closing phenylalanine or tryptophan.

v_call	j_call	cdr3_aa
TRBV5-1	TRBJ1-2	ASSLAGEISYT
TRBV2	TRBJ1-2	ASSEEGGGGYGYT
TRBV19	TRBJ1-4	ASSIPRGETNEKLF
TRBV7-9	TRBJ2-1	ASSLVAGALSSYNEQF
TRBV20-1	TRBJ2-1	SARKVNEQF
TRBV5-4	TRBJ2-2	ASSLAGVRGNM
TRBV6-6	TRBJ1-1	ASSYSSRPSNTEAF
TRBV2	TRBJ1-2	ASHLQGTAYGYT
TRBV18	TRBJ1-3	ASSPDYAGASPGNTIY
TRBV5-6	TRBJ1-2	ASSLTGRGGYT
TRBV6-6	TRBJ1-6	ASSYRSDSPLH
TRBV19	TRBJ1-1	ASSTQGGTEAF
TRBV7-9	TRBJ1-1	ASSLSLGVPEAF
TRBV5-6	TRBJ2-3	ASSRPGLALRAQY
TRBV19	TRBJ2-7	ASSIVGNLREQY
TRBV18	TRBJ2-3	ASSPQVRGDTQY
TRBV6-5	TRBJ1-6	ARPTGRSYNSPLH
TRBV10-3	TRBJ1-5	AISVSGGNQPQH
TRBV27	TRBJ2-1	ASSRQDLYDEQF
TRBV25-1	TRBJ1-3	ASSESDRYSGNTIY
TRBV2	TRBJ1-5	ASSSSGVQPQH
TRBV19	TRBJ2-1	ASSRRLAGGNSYNEQF
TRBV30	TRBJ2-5	AWSYRQGTQETQY
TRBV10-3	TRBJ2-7	AISETTGAADEQY